A selection of T cell receptor beta chains follows, all from one sample in a study of blood T cell repertoires in COVID-19. Here immunoSEQ multiplex PCR was the method, and the copy in TCRdb shows in-frame clones only, minus some. The table shows under 95,000 clones, with roughly four fifths occurring only once. The source material was peripheral blood. These receptors all stem from a woman aged 80 or over with acute or convalescent COVID-19. CDR3s include the opening cysteine and the closing phenylalanine or tryptophan. D genes are given only for firm matches. Only part of the rows carry a size: once, few, many, or a class if the clone is expanded.

TRBV5-4	NA	NA	TRBJ1-1	CASSLTVANTEAFF	TGTGCCAGCAGCTTGACGGTAGCAAACACTGAAGCTTTCTTT
TRBV29-1	NA	NA	TRBJ2-3	CSMRAATHTDTQYF	TGCAGCATGAGGGCCGCGACGCACACAGATACGCAGTATTTT
TRBV18	TRBD1	NA	TRBJ1-2	CASSPKTGIDYGYTF	TGTGCCAGCTCACCCAAGACAGGGATTGACTATGGCTACACCTTC
TRBV2	NA	NA	TRBJ1-2	CASSELRGFSYGYTF	TGTGCCAGCAGTGAATTGCGGGGTTTCAGCTATGGCTACACCTTC
TRBV11-2	TRBD2	NA	TRBJ2-7	CASSAPGGPYEQYF	TGTGCCAGCAGCGCCCCGGGGGGGCCCTACGAGCAGTACTTC
TRBV19	TRBD2	NA	TRBJ2-3	CASSETSGTPGTQYF	TGTGCCAGTAGTGAAACTAGCGGGACTCCGGGGACGCAGTATTTT
TRBV5-4	NA	NA	TRBJ1-2	CASSEDRIRGYTF	TGTGCCAGCAGCGAAGACAGGATCCGCGGCTACACCTTC
TRBV11-1	NA	NA	TRBJ2-1	CASSRDSQDNEQFF	TGTGCCAGCAGCCGGGACTCCCAGGACAATGAGCAGTTCTTC
TRBV5-1	NA	NA	TRBJ1-4	CASSLTPWNEKLFF	TGCGCCAGCAGCTTGACACCCTGGAATGAAAAACTGTTTTTT
TRBV19	NA	NA	TRBJ1-1	CASSIPVPNTEAFF	TGTGCCAGTAGTATCCCGGTTCCGAACACTGAAGCTTTCTTT
TRBV18	TRBD2	few	TRBJ2-1	CASSHSGGSSYNEQFF	TGTGCCAGCTCACACAGCGGGGGAAGCTCCTACAATGAGCAGTTCTTC
TRBV5-1	TRBD2	NA	TRBJ2-1	CASTDELLAGLSNEQFF	TGCGCCAGCACGGACGAATTGCTAGCGGGACTCTCCAATGAGCAGTTCTTC
TRBV7-8	NA	NA	TRBJ2-2	CASSPITGELFF	TGTGCCAGCAGCCCCATCACCGGGGAGCTGTTTTTT
TRBV6-6	NA	NA	TRBJ1-2	CASSYSQADGYTF	TGTGCCAGCAGTTACTCACAGGCCGATGGCTACACCTTC
TRBV4-1	NA	NA	TRBJ1-5	CASSRQAGGNQPQHF	TGCGCCAGCAGCCGACAGGCCGGTGGGAATCAGCCCCAGCATTTT
TRBV19	NA	NA	TRBJ2-2	CASRQEVGTGELFF	TGTGCCAGTCGTCAGGAGGTGGGGACCGGGGAGCTGTTTTTT
TRBV9	TRBD1	NA	TRBJ1-2	CASSVTGTGDGYTF	TGTGCCAGCAGCGTAACTGGGACAGGGGATGGCTACACCTTC
TRBV5-6	TRBD1	NA	TRBJ1-4	CASSRGTGVGEKLFF	TGTGCCAGCAGCCGCGGGACAGGGGTTGGCGAAAAACTGTTTTTT
TRBV7-9	TRBD2	NA	TRBJ2-3	CASSLVAGNTDTQYF	TGTGCCAGCAGCCTCGTAGCGGGAAACACAGATACGCAGTATTTT
TRBV6-1	TRBD2	NA	TRBJ2-2	CASRTSGQGGELFF	TGTGCCAGCAGGACTAGCGGCCAGGGGGGGGAGCTGTTTTTT
TRBV19	NA	NA	TRBJ2-2	CASSILGVETGELFF	TGTGCCAGTAGTATCCTGGGAGTGGAGACCGGGGAGCTGTTTTTT
TRBV12-3/TRBV12-4	TRBD2	NA	TRBJ2-3	CASSLSGMQYF	TGTGCCAGCAGCCTTAGCGGGATGCAGTATTTT
TRBV27	TRBD2	NA	TRBJ2-2	CASSLYSGVKTGELFF	TGTGCCAGCAGTTTATATAGCGGGGTGAAAACCGGGGAGCTGTTTTTT
TRBV20-1	TRBD1	NA	TRBJ1-2	CSASSGGYGYTF	TGCAGTGCTAGTTCAGGGGGGTATGGCTACACCTTC
TRBV19	TRBD1	NA	TRBJ2-2	CASSIGWTGDRGELFF	TGTGCCAGTAGTATAGGATGGACAGGGGACCGCGGGGAGCTGTTTTTT
TRBV5-3	TRBD2	NA	TRBJ2-3	CARSFRLAATQYF	TGTGCCAGAAGCTTTAGGCTAGCGGCTACGCAGTATTTT
TRBV2	NA	NA	TRBJ2-7	CASSEGPGTLYEQYF	TGTGCCAGCAGTGAAGGCCCCGGGACACTCTACGAGCAGTACTTC
TRBV5-5	TRBD2	NA	TRBJ2-1	CASRDGGAYNEQFF	TGTGCCAGCAGAGACGGGGGGGCGTACAATGAGCAGTTCTTC
TRBV14	NA	NA	TRBJ1-2	CASSPTVFNYGYTF	TGTGCCAGCAGCCCAACAGTCTTTAACTATGGCTACACCTTC
TRBV18	TRBD1	NA	TRBJ1-2	CASSPGTGIYGYTF	TGTGCCAGCTCACCCGGGACAGGGATCTATGGCTACACCTTC
TRBV12-3/TRBV12-4	NA	NA	TRBJ2-3	CASSFPLTDTQYF	TGTGCCAGCAGTTTTCCCCTTACAGATACGCAGTATTTT
TRBV29-1	TRBD1	NA	TRBJ1-2	CSVPSPGTGTNYGYTF	TGCAGCGTTCCGTCACCCGGGACAGGTACTAACTATGGCTACACCTTC
TRBV21-1	NA	NA	TRBJ1-6	CASSNFSPTEGSLHF	TGTGCCAGCAGCAATTTTAGTCCTACCGAGGGCTCCCTCCACTTT
TRBV19	NA	NA	TRBJ1-2	CASRWGRTYGYTF	TGTGCCAGTCGCTGGGGGCGCACCTATGGCTACACCTTC
TRBV2	TRBD2	NA	TRBJ2-2	CASSGLAGAGELFF	TGTGCCAGCAGTGGCCTAGCGGGGGCCGGGGAGCTGTTTTTT
TRBV9	NA	NA	TRBJ2-2	CASRGGINTGELFF	TGTGCCAGCAGAGGCGGAATCAACACCGGGGAGCTGTTTTTT
TRBV2	NA	NA	TRBJ2-5	CASSGTGAQETQYF	TGTGCCAGCAGTGGCACAGGTGCTCAAGAGACCCAGTACTTC
TRBV7-2	NA	NA	TRBJ2-7	CASSRTGIAYEQYF	TGTGCCAGCAGCCGGACGGGGATCGCCTACGAGCAGTACTTC
TRBV3-1/TRBV3-2	NA	NA	TRBJ1-2	CASSQEGGLYANNYGYTF	TGTGCCAGCAGCCAAGAGGGGGGGTTGTACGCCAACAACTATGGCTACACCTTC
TRBV15	NA	NA	TRBJ1-5	CATSSLPEEGQPQHF	TGTGCCACCAGCAGCCTCCCAGAAGAGGGTCAGCCCCAGCATTTT
TRBV5-1	TRBD2	few	TRBJ2-2	CASSLDGRATGELFF	TGCGCCAGCAGCTTGGACGGGAGGGCCACCGGGGAGCTGTTTTTT
TRBV5-1	NA	once	TRBJ2-2	CASSLLLGANTGELFF	TGCGCCAGCAGTCTCCTGTTGGGCGCGAACACCGGGGAGCTGTTTTTT
TRBV5-4	TRBD2	NA	TRBJ2-1	CASSLDPSGRANEQFF	TGTGCCAGCAGCTTGGATCCTAGCGGGAGGGCCAATGAGCAGTTCTTC